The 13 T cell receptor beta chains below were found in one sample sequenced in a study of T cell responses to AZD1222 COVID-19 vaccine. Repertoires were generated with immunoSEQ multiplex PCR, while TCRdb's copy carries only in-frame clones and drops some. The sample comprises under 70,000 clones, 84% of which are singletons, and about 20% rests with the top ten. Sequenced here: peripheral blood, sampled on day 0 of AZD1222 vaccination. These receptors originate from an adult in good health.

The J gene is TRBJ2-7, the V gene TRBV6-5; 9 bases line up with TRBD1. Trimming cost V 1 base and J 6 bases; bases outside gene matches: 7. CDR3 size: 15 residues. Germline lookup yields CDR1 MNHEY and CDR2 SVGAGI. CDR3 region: CASSYLSGTGIEQYF. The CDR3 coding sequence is TGTGCCAGCAGTTACTTATCCGGGACAGGGATCGAGCAGTACTTC.

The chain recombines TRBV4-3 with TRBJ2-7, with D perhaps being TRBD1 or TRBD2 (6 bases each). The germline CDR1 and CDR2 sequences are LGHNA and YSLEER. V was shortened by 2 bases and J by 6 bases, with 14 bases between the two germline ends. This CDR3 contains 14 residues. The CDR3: CASSQLPRGGEQYF. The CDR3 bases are TGCGCCAGCAGCCAACTCCCCAGGGGAGGCGAGCAGTACTTC.

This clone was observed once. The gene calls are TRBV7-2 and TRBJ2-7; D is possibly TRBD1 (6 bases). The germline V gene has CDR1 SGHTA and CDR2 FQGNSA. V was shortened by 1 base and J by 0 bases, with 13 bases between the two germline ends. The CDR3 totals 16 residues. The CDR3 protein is CASSLGAGAYSYEQYF. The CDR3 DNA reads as TGTGCCAGCAGCTTAGGAGCAGGGGCATACTCCTACGAGCAGTACTTC.

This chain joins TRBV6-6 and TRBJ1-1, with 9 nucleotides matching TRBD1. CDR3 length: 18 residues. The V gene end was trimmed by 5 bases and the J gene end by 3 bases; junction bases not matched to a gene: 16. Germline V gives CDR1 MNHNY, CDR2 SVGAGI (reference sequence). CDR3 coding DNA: TGTGCCAGCAGTCGAACGGGACAGGGTTTCCGGGGGGACACTGAAGCTTTCTTT. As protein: CASSRTGQGFRGDTEAFF.

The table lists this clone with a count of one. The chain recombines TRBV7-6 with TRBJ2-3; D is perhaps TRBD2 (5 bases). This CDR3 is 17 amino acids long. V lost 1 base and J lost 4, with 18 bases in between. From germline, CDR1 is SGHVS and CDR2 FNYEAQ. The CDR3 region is CASSLVLGPLGADTQYF. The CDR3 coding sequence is TGTGCCAGCAGCTTAGTATTAGGGCCCCTCGGGGCAGATACGCAGTATTTT. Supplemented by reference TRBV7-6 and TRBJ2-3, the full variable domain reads GAGVSQSPRYKVTKRGQDVALRCDPISGHVSLYWYRQALGQGPEFLTYFNYEAQQDKSGLPNDRFSAERPEGSISTLTIQRTEQRDSAMYRCASSLVLGPLGADTQYFGPGTRLTVL.

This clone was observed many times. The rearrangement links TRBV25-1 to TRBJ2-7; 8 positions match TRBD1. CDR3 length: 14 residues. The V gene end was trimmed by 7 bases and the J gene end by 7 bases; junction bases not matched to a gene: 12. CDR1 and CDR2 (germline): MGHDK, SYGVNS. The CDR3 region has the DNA TGTGCCAGCAATACTGGGACAGGTTTGGGTGAGCAGTACTTC. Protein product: CASNTGTGLGEQYF.

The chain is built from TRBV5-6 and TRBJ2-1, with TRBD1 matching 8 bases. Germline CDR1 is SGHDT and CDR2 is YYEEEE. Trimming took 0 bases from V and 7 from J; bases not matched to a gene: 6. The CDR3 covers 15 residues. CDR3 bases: TGTGCCAGCAGCTTGGTCGGACAGGGCGTGAATGAGCAGTTCTTC. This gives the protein CASSLVGQGVNEQFF.

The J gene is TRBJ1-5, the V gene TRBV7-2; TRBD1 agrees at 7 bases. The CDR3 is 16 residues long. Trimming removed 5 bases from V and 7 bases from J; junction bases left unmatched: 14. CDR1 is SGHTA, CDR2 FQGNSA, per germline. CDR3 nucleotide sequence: TGTGCCAGCAGCCTAGGGTTGGGACAGCTCACCCAGCCCCAGCATTTT. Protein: CASSLGLGQLTQPQHF. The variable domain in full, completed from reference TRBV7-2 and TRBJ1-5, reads GAGVSQSPSNKVTEKGKDVELRCDPISGHTALYWYRQSLGQGLEFLIYFQGNSAPDKSGLPSDRFSAERTGGSVSTLTIQRTQQEDSAVYLCASSLGLGQLTQPQHFGDGTRLSIL.

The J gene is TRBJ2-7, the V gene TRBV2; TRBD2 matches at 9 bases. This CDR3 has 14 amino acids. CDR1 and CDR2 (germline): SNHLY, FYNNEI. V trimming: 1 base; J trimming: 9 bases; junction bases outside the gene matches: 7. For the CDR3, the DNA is TGTGCCAGCAGTGAAGGTCTAGCGGGGCTTTCGCAGTACTTC. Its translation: CASSEGLAGLSQYF.

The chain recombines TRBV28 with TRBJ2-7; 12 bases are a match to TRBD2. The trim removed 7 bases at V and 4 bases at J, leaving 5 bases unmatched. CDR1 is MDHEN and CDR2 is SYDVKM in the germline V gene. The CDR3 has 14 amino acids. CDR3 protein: CASMRTSGGYEQYF. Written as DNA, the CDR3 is TGTGCCAGCATGCGCACTAGCGGGGGGTACGAGCAGTACTTC.

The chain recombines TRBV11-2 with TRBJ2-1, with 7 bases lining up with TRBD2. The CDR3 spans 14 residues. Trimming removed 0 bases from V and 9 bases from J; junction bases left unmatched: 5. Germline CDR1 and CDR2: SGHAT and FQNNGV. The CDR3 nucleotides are TGTGCCAGCAGCTTAGAAACGGGAGGAACTGAGCAGTTCTTC. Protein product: CASSLETGGTEQFF.

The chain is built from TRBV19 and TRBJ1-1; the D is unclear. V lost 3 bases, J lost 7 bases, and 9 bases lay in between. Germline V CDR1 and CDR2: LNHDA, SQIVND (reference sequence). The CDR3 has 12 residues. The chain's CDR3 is CASSMGNLEAFF. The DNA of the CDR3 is TGTGCCAGTAGTATGGGGAATCTTGAAGCTTTCTTT.

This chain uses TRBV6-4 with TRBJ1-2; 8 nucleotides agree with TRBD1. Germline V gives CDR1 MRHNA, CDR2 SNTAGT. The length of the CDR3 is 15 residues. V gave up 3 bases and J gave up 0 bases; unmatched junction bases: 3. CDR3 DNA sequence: TGTGCCAGCAGTGATACAGGGGGAGCTAACTATGGCTACACCTTC. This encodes CASSDTGGANYGYTF.